What follows are 5 T cell receptor beta chains derived from one specimen sequenced in a study of T-cell memory formation after mild COVID-19. TCRdb reprocessed the 5' RACE reads via MiXCR and lists one record per CDR3 protein. The data show over 150,000 distinct CDR3 sequences, over 20% seen once. Sequenced input: PBMCs or a T cell subset sorted from them (not recorded which). These receptors all stem from an adult woman who had mild COVID-19 (a few samples of this study predate the infection). Cell type and time point are not known.

This chain joins TRBV7-3 and TRBJ2-1, with D possibly matching TRBD1 (5 bases). Between the trimmed V and J ends, which lost 5 bases and 9 bases, there was a span of 17 bases. CDR3 length: 14 amino acids. From germline, CDR1 is SGHTA and CDR2 FQGTGA. The CDR3 protein is CASSHGDSMSEQFF. CDR3 DNA: TGTGCCAGCAGCCATGGCGACAGTATGAGTGAGCAGTTCTTC.

The chain employs TRBV29-1 and TRBJ1-1; no clear D gene. Germline CDR1 reads SQVTM; CDR2 reads ANQGSEA. Trimming pared 3 bases from V and 2 bases from J, leaving 16 bases between. The CDR3 runs 15 residues. Here the CDR3 reads CSVEDVLGLNTEAFF. CDR3 nucleotides: TGCAGCGTTGAGGATGTTTTGGGTCTAAACACTGAAGCTTTCTTT.

The rearrangement uses TRBV5-6 and TRBJ2-7, with 8 bases aligning to TRBD1. This CDR3 contains 14 residues. Looked up from germline, CDR1 is SGHDT and CDR2 is YYEEEE. V trimming: 4 bases; J trimming: 3 bases; junction bases outside the gene matches: 6. CDR3 amino acids: CASSARTGSYEQYF. For the CDR3, the DNA is TGTGCCAGCAGCGCCCGGACAGGGAGCTACGAGCAGTACTTC.

CDR3 loop: CASSPRGTGVSYEQYF. The CDR3 nucleotides are TGTGCCAGCAGCCCCCGAGGGACAGGGGTGTCCTACGAGCAGTACTTC. This chain uses TRBV3-1 with TRBJ2-7; 10 bases map to TRBD1. Trimming took 4 bases from V and 1 from J; bases not matched to a gene: 7. There are 16 residues in the CDR3. Germline V gene lookup returns CDR1 LGHDT and CDR2 YNNKEL (reference sequence).

This clonotype was recorded a few times. The rearrangement links TRBV7-2 to TRBJ2-5; D remains ambiguous. The CDR3 has 16 residues. Germline V gene data show CDR1 as SGHTA and CDR2 as FQGNSA. V dropped 5 bases and J dropped 4 bases, with 20 bases sitting between them. CDR3 residues: CASSPMSGPLRETQYF. CDR3 nucleotides: TGTGCCAGCAGCCCGATGTCAGGTCCCTTACGAGAGACCCAGTACTTC.